This TCR beta chain emerged from a study of T cell repertoires in cytomegalovirus infection. Details on this clonotype: Its antigen is not identified.

TCRdb used MiXCR to reprocess the reads, holding one entry per CDR3 protein. The sample lists approximately 600,000 distinct CDR3 sequences, over 35% occurring once. The germline V and J ends were trimmed by 11 bases and 7 bases, with 24 bases remaining between them. The germline CDR1 and CDR2 sequences are SGHAT and FQNNGV. The CDR3 covers 14 residues. This clonotype originated in a human donor in good health (CMV status not recorded). Some clones in this sample may be carry-over from other donors' samples. This material consisted of cultured PBMCs, taken from culture after CMV antigen stimulation. J is TRBJ2-7 and V is TRBV11-2; D is ambiguous. The CDR3 loop reads CAGTKSYDVEEQYF. The CDR3 region has the DNA TGTGCCGGCACCAAATCCTATGACGTGGAAGAGCAGTACTTC.